A single sample gave rise to the 15 T cell receptor beta chains below, sequenced in a study of cytotoxic CD8 clonotypes in ibrutinib-treated CLL. Sequenced by immunoSEQ multiplex PCR; TCRdb stores in-frame clones only, minus some. The sample records roughly 330,000 clones, over 55% being singletons. The sequences come from PBMCs, collected after 36 months of ibrutinib treatment. Receptor source: a human donor with chronic lymphocytic leukemia.

The chain joins TRBV5-1 to TRBJ1-6, with a possible D match to TRBD1 (5 bases). The CDR3 has 15 residues. From germline, CDR1 is SGHRS and CDR2 YFSETQ. Trimming pared 0 bases from V and 7 bases from J, leaving 11 bases between. CDR3 DNA sequence: TGCGCCAGCAGCTTGGTAGGGGATCTAAATTCACCCCTCCACTTT. The encoded protein is CASSLVGDLNSPLHF.

The chain has TRBV10-3 and TRBJ1-2; 7 bases fit TRBD1. With 6 bases clipped from V and 3 bases from J, the junction kept 13 bases outside the gene matches. The V gene's germline CDR1 is ENHRY and CDR2 SYGVKD. The CDR3 extends over 16 amino acids. The CDR3, as DNA: TGTGCCATCAGCAACGTCCCCTTCAGGGGGGACTATGGCTACACCTTC. It translates to CAISNVPFRGDYGYTF.

This clone was seen only once. The chain carries TRBV2 and TRBJ2-1, with 11 bases lining up with TRBD2. V was clipped by 5 bases and J by 5 bases; unmatched bases: 5. From germline, CDR1 is SNHLY and CDR2 FYNNEI. CDR3 length: 15 residues. Here the CDR3 DNA reads TGTGCCAGCAGTCAGACTAGCGGGGTAAACAATGAGCAGTTCTTC. This codes for CASSQTSGVNNEQFF.

CDR3 nucleotides: TGTGCCAGCAACGTTGTCGGAGAGACCCAGTACTTC. Translating it yields CASNVVGETQYF. V usage is TRBV7-9 and J usage is TRBJ2-5; D not resolved. V gave up 7 bases and J gave up 4 bases, with 10 bases separating them. Germline V gene data show CDR1 as SEHNR and CDR2 as FQNEAQ (reference sequence). The CDR3 runs 12 residues. The variable domain in full, completed from reference TRBV7-9 and TRBJ2-5, reads DTGVSQNPRHKITKRGQNVTFRCDPISEHNRLYWYRQTLGQGPEFLTYFQNEAQLEKSRLLSDRFSAERPKGSFSTLEIQRTEQGDSAMYLCASNVVGETQYFGPGTRLLVL.

V gene TRBV4-1 combines with J gene TRBJ2-7, with 8 bases matching TRBD2. The J segment lost 1 base and the V segment lost 4 bases, leaving 6 bases of the junction unmatched. The V gene's germline CDR1 is MGHRA and CDR2 YSYEKL. The CDR3 runs 15 residues. The chain's CDR3 is CASSPSRGGSYEQYF. In DNA form, the CDR3 reads TGCGCCAGCAGCCCCTCCCGGGGGGGATCCTACGAGCAGTACTTC.

V usage is TRBV6-5 and J usage is TRBJ1-2; D gene uncertain. The CDR3 spans 13 residues. The V end was cut by 6 bases, the J end by 3 bases, with 11 bases between. Looked up from germline, CDR1 is MNHEY and CDR2 is SVGAGI. The CDR3 DNA is TGTGCCAGCAGACAGACTGAGGACTATGGCTACACCTTC. It encodes CASRQTEDYGYTF.

The chain has TRBV7-6 and TRBJ1-1, with D unclear. Looked up from germline, CDR1 is SGHVS and CDR2 is FNYEAQ. The CDR3 has 16 residues. The ends were cut back, 5 bases at V and 0 bases at J, with 16 bases in the middle. The CDR3 DNA reads as TGTGCCAGCAGCCCCCGGGGAATAAAACTGAACACTGAAGCTTTCTTT. This sequence encodes CASSPRGIKLNTEAFF.

In DNA, the CDR3 is TGTGCCAGCAGTGAAGTAGTCTCAGGGGACTATGGCTACACCTTC. Translated, it gives CASSEVVSGDYGYTF. V is TRBV6-1 and J is TRBJ1-2, with D possibly being TRBD1 (6 bases). This CDR3 is built from 15 residues. Trimming left V 1 base short and J 3 bases short, with 12 bases between. Germline V gives CDR1 MNHNS, CDR2 SASEGT.

The genes are TRBV7-8 and TRBJ1-5; the D gene is possibly TRBD1 (5 bases). With 1 base removed from V and 6 bases from J, the gap between germline ends came to 16 bases. CDR1 and CDR2 (germline): SGHVS, FQNEAQ. The CDR3 is 16 residues long. The CDR3 nucleotides read TGTGCCAGCAGCTTAGACAGGTTTGATTCGCGTCAGCCCCAGCATTTT. This sequence encodes CASSLDRFDSRQPQHF.

The J gene is TRBJ2-5, the V gene TRBV28, with D uncertain. Trimming pared 2 bases from V and 1 base from J, leaving 8 bases between. This CDR3 comprises 14 residues. The germline CDR1 and CDR2 sequences are MDHEN and SYDVKM. CDR3 in DNA: TGTGCCAGCAGTTTAATGACTTTCCAAGAGACCCAGTACTTC. Its protein is CASSLMTFQETQYF. Looking up the rest from reference TRBV28 and TRBJ2-5 gives the full variable domain: DVKVTQSSRYLVKRTGEKVFLECVQDMDHENMFWYRQDPGLGLRLIYFSYDVKMKEKGDIPEGYSVSREKKERFSLILESASTNQTSMYLCASSLMTFQETQYFGPGTRLLVL.

This sequence joins TRBV2 and TRBJ2-1, with D uncertain. The ends were cut back, 7 bases at V and 2 bases at J, with 12 bases in the middle. Germline assignment: CDR1 SNHLY and CDR2 FYNNEI. The CDR3 sequence is 14 residues long. Here the CDR3 DNA reads TGTGCCAGCAAGCCCGCGGCGGCCTACAATGAGCAGTTCTTC. This sequence encodes CASKPAAAYNEQFF.

This clone has only a few counts. The CDR3 spells CASSPGTSGGNEQFF. In nucleotides, the CDR3 is TGTGCCAGTAGTCCCGGGACTAGCGGGGGCAATGAGCAGTTCTTC. The rearrangement links TRBV19 to TRBJ2-1, with TRBD2 matching 14 bases. CDR1 and CDR2 (germline): LNHDA, SQIVND (reference sequence). The CDR3 is made up of 15 amino acids. V trimming: 5 bases; J trimming: 6 bases; junction bases outside the gene matches: 3.

This sequence joins TRBV18 and TRBJ1-6; 9 nucleotides match TRBD1. CDR3 length equals 16 residues. Germline V gene sequence: CDR1 KGHSH, CDR2 LQKENI. Trimming took 4 bases from V and 9 from J; bases not matched to a gene: 10. The CDR3 region has the DNA TGTGCCAGCTCACTCCGGGACAGGGACCTTTCTTCACCCCTCCACTTT. Its protein is CASSLRDRDLSSPLHF.

The chain links TRBV7-8 to TRBJ2-7, with D unclear. CDR3 length: 12 residues. Trimming took off 4 bases at V and 3 bases at J, with 7 bases between the two ends. Germline V gene sequence: CDR1 SGHVS, CDR2 FQNEAQ. DNA for the CDR3: TGTGCCAGCAGCTATGGGGACTACGAGCAGTACTTC. This sequence encodes CASSYGDYEQYF.

V and J are TRBV5-1 and TRBJ2-7, with unresolved D. Trimming shortened V by 0 bases and J by 1 base, and 5 bases separated the two germline ends. The CDR3 length is 13 residues. Germline V lookup: CDR1 SGHRS, CDR2 YFSETQ. CDR3 sequence: CASSLDGSYEQYF. The CDR3 DNA is TGCGCCAGCAGCTTGGACGGATCCTACGAGCAGTACTTC.